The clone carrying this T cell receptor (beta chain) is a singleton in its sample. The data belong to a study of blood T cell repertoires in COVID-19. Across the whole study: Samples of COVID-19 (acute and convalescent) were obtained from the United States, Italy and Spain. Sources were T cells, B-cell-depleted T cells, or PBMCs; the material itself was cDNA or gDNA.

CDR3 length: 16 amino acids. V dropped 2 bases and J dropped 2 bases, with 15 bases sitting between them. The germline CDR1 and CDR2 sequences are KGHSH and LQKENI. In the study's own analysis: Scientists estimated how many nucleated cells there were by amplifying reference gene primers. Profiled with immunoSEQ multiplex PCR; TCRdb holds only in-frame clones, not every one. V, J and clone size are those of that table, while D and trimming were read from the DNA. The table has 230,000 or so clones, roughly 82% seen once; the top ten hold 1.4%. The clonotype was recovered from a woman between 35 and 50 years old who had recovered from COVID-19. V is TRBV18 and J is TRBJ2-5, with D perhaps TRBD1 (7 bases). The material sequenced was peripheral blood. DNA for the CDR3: TGTGCCAGCTCACCATTTTCAGGGGGGATACAAGAGACCCAGTACTTC. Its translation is CASSPFSGGIQETQYF.